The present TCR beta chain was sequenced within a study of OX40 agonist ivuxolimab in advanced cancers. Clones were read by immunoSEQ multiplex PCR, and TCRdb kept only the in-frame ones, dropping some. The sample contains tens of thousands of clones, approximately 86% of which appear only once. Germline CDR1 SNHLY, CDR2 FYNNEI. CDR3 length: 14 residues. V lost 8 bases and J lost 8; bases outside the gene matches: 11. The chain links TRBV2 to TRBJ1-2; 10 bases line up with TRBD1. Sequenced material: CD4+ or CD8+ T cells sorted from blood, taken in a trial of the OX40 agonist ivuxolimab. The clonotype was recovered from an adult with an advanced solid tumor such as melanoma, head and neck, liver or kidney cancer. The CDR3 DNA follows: TGTGCCAGCCAGACGACAGGGGGCGCTCAAGGCTACACCTTC. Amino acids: CASQTTGGAQGYTF.